The clone carrying this T cell receptor (beta chain) came up once. The sample originates from a study of CD8 T cells in Susac syndrome. Reverse transcription of about 0.45 to 1 ug RNA was performed with random hexamers. Across 54 Vbeta and 13 Jbeta, TCR beta CDR3 was amplified with immunoSEQ multiplex PCR. From the immunoSEQ multiplex PCR reads, TCRdb called clonotypes with MiXCR, one entry per CDR3 protein. This sample carries approximately 160,000 distinct CDR3 sequences, just over 90% of them seen once, and the ten largest clones take approximately 0.082%. The CDR3 runs 14 residues. Germline CDR1 reads DFQATT; CDR2 reads SNEGSKA (reference sequence). Trimming cost V 1 base and J 0 bases, with 8 bases left between them.

Source material: CD4+ T cells from PBMCs. The rearrangement joins TRBV20-1 to TRBJ2-3, with D uncertain. The clonotype originates from a human donor in good health. The CDR3 reads CSARAGSSTDTQYF. CDR3 in DNA: TGCAGTGCTAGAGCCGGGTCTAGCACAGATACGCAGTATTTT.